This T cell receptor (beta chain) was recorded in a study of T-cell reconstitution after alpha-beta-depleted transplantation in children. Study results and caveats: One year after transplant, T-cell counts and diversity came mostly from newly produced T cells. Two months or so post-transplant, alpha-beta T cells reportedly derived from several hundred expanded graft clones. After transplant, high TCRbeta diversity at day 60 in some patients arose from surviving recipient T cells and thymic progenitors.

The CDR3 extends over 17 amino acids. Trimming took 2 bases from V and 0 from J; bases not matched to a gene: 10. The germline gives CDR1 SNHLY, CDR2 FYNNEI. In this sample, this clonotype turned up many times. Its antigen remains unknown. For TCRbeta, the library was prepared with unique molecular identifiers. TCRdb recomputed calls from the PCR reads with MiXCR, one row per CDR3 protein. The sample includes about 980,000 distinct CDR3 sequences, roughly 29% of them seen just once. V is TRBV2 and J is TRBJ2-7, with TRBD2 matching 7 bases. The sequenced sample was PBMCs, mostly from graft donor cells, obtained 360 days after TCRalphabeta/CD19-depleted stem cell transplant. This clonotype was sampled from a boy under two years old who had a stem cell transplant for SCID, so the T cells may come from the graft donor. CDR3 amino acids: CASSEHILGGSSYEQYF. In DNA, the CDR3 is TGTGCCAGCAGTGAACACATCTTGGGGGGGAGCTCCTACGAGCAGTACTTC. The full variable domain, with the rest looked up from reference TRBV2 and TRBJ2-7, is EPEVTQTPSHQVTQMGQEVILRCVPISNHLYFYWYRQILGQKVEFLVSFYNNEISEKSEIFDDQFSVERPDGSNFTLKIRSTKLEDSAMYFCASSEHILGGSSYEQYFGPGTRLTVT.